These T cell receptor beta chains were read from a single sample in a study of control samples from healthy donors and cancer patients. Using immunoSEQ multiplex PCR, the repertoire was profiled, and TCRdb retains in-frame clones only, with some absent. The data show roughly 63,000 clones, roughly 90% seen once. The specimen was PBMCs. Receptors originate from a man aged 35 to 55 with colorectal cancer. The CDR3 runs from the conserved cysteine through the conserved F or W. A D gene is named only where the DNA matches it firmly. Some rows have no size entry. The others give once, few or many, or a class for an expanded clone.

-	TRBJ1-6	TRBV5-4	-	TGTGCCAGCAGGGGAAATACTGATTATAATTCACCCCTCCACTTT	CASRGNTDYNSPLHF
-	TRBJ2-5	TRBV7-8	once	TGTGCCAGCAGCTTAGACTACAGACAAGAGACCCAGTACTTC	CASSLDYRQETQYF
-	TRBJ2-2	TRBV30	-	TGTGCCTGGACCAGACAGAACACCGGGGAGCTGTTTTTT	CAWTRQNTGELFF
-	TRBJ2-6	TRBV10-3	-	TGTGCCATCAGTGATAAGGGTCGTGGTTTGGGGGCCAACGTCCTGACTTTC	CAISDKGRGLGANVLTF
TRBD2	TRBJ2-3	TRBV19	-	TGTGCCAGTAGTAATCCGGGACTAGCGGGGGGGCTCGATACGCAGTATTTT	CASSNPGLAGGLDTQYF
-	TRBJ1-2	TRBV6-2/TRBV6-3	once	TGTGCCAGCAGTTACTTAGGCAGGGACTATGGCTACACCTTC	CASSYLGRDYGYTF
-	TRBJ2-5	TRBV5-6	-	TGTGCCAGCAGCTTGGCGTGGAGGCAAGAGACCCAGTACTTC	CASSLAWRQETQYF
TRBD1	TRBJ2-4	TRBV7-3	-	TGTGCCAGCAGCTCCCCCGGGACAGGAGAAAAAAACATTCAGTACTTC	CASSSPGTGEKNIQYF
TRBD1	TRBJ1-2	TRBV3-1/TRBV3-2	-	TGTGCCAGCAGCCCAAAACAGGGGAACTATGGCTACACCTTC	CASSPKQGNYGYTF
TRBD1	TRBJ1-2	TRBV20-1	few	TGCAGTGCTAGTCGCACAGGGGCCCAATTCAACTATGGCTACACCTTC	CSASRTGAQFNYGYTF
TRBD2	TRBJ2-7	TRBV30	-	TGTGCCTGGAGTGGCGGACTAGCCGCTACCTACGAGCAGTACTTC	CAWSGGLAATYEQYF
-	TRBJ2-1	TRBV5-1	-	TGCGCCAGCAGCCTCTTCGCGGCCGTCTCCTACAATGAGCAGTTCTTC	CASSLFAAVSYNEQFF
-	TRBJ2-6	TRBV19	-	TGTGCCAGTAGTACGTCCGGGGCAGGGTCTGGGGCCAACGTCCTGACTTTC	CASSTSGAGSGANVLTF
-	TRBJ1-2	TRBV5-1	-	TGCGCCAGCAGCTCCACAGCAAACTATGGCTACACCTTC	CASSSTANYGYTF
-	TRBJ1-2	TRBV18	few	TGTGCCAGCTCAGAGACAGAGCGCTATGGCTACACCTTC	CASSETERYGYTF
-	TRBJ1-2	TRBV7-9	-	TGTGCCAGCAGCTTAACGACGGGGGGGCGCCCCCATGGCTACACCTTC	CASSLTTGGRPHGYTF
-	TRBJ1-2	TRBV19	-	TGTGCCAGTAAAAGTCAGGGGACACTGTATGGCTACACCTTC	CASKSQGTLYGYTF
TRBD2	TRBJ2-2	TRBV19	-	TGTGCCAGCCCTTGGGGCGGGACTAGCCGGTTGTTTTTT	CASPWGGTSRLFF
TRBD2	TRBJ2-3	TRBV7-3	-	TGTGCCAGCAGCGGTGGGACTAGCGGGGGCCGAAACACAGATACGCAGTATTTT	CASSGGTSGGRNTDTQYF
-	TRBJ2-3	TRBV5-1	-	TGCGCCAGCAGCTATAATAATATGGCTAGCACAGATACGCAGTATTTT	CASSYNNMASTDTQYF
TRBD2	TRBJ2-1	TRBV5-6	-	TGTGCCAGCGGTATAGCGGGGGGGCCCAATGAGCAGTTCTTC	CASGIAGGPNEQFF
-	TRBJ1-1	TRBV9	once	TGTGCCAGCAGCCTTGCAGGCCATAGTATCACTGAAGCTTTCTTT	CASSLAGHSITEAFF
TRBD1	TRBJ2-2	TRBV2	-	TGTGCCAGCAGAGACAGGGGGAACACCGGGGAGCTGTTTTTT	CASRDRGNTGELFF
-	TRBJ1-1	TRBV14	-	TGTGCCAGCAGCCAAATGGGGGGGCTTGTAAGCACTGAAGCTTTCTTT	CASSQMGGLVSTEAFF
TRBD2	TRBJ2-1	TRBV10-2	-	TGCGCCAGCACGGCTAGCGGGGGGGTTAGGGAGCAGTTCTTC	CASTASGGVREQFF
-	TRBJ2-1	TRBV10-2	-	TGCGCCAGCAGTCCGTCTGACGTCTATGAGCAGTTCTTC	CASSPSDVYEQFF
-	TRBJ1-1	TRBV6-2/TRBV6-3	-	TGTGCCAGCAGTTACCAATCCCCCGGGACATCGAACACTGAAGCTTTCTTT	CASSYQSPGTSNTEAFF
-	TRBJ2-7	TRBV30	once	TGTGCCTGGAGTGGCAGGCCACGAACCTACGAGCAGTACTTC	CAWSGRPRTYEQYF
-	TRBJ1-2	TRBV5-4	-	TGTGCCAGCAGCTTGGAGTGGCAGGCCTATGGCTACACCTTC	CASSLEWQAYGYTF
-	TRBJ2-2	TRBV7-2	-	TGTGCCAGCAGCTTAGATCGGAGGACCGGGGAGCTGTTTTTT	CASSLDRRTGELFF
-	TRBJ1-4	TRBV9	-	TGTGCCAGCAGCGTGATGGGACTCAATGAAAAACTGTTTTTT	CASSVMGLNEKLFF
-	TRBJ2-5	TRBV7-3	-	TGTGCCAGCAGCCCCCGCGGAGAGACCCAGTACTTC	CASSPRGETQYF
-	TRBJ2-5	TRBV3-1/TRBV3-2	-	TGTGCCAGCAGCCAGTCCTTGGCAGCACTCCAAGAGACCCAGTACTTC	CASSQSLAALQETQYF
-	TRBJ2-2	TRBV18	-	TGTGCCAGCTCACCACGGGCCCCGAACACCGGGGAGCTGTTTTTT	CASSPRAPNTGELFF
TRBD2	TRBJ2-5	TRBV30	-	TGTGCCTGGAGTCCCGGGACTAGCGGGGCGGAGACCCAGTACTTC	CAWSPGTSGAETQYF
-	TRBJ2-7	TRBV19	-	TGTGCCAGTAGTCCCTCAACCACGACGACTTCCTACGAGCAGTACTTC	CASSPSTTTTSYEQYF
-	TRBJ1-5	TRBV5-6	-	TGTGCCAGTACACAGGGATGGGTCGGCAATCAGCCCCAGCATTTT	CASTQGWVGNQPQHF
-	TRBJ1-5	TRBV5-4	-	TGTGCCAGCAGCTTGGCCCGGGATTCGCCCCAGCATTTT	CASSLARDSPQHF
-	TRBJ2-1	TRBV2	-	TGTGCCAGCAGCGAAACAGCCACGACTGGGAATAATGAGCAGTTCTTC	CASSETATTGNNEQFF
-	TRBJ2-7	TRBV2	-	TGTGCCACCTCTCCCCTTAGCTTAGGGTCCGAGCAGTACTTC	CATSPLSLGSEQYF
-	TRBJ2-6	TRBV29-1	-	TGCAGCGTTCAACGGGACCGGGACCTCCTGTCCTCTGGGGCCAACGTCCTGACTTTC	CSVQRDRDLLSSGANVLTF
-	TRBJ2-7	TRBV29-1	-	TGCAGCGTGCAAACCTCCTACGAGCAGTACTTC	CSVQTSYEQYF
TRBD2	TRBJ2-7	TRBV5-1	-	TGCGCCAGCAGCTTGGTGAGCGGGGTTTACGAGCAGTACTTC	CASSLVSGVYEQYF
-	TRBJ2-4	TRBV6-2/TRBV6-3	once	TGTGCCAGCAGTTGGGACCAAAAAAACATTCAGTACTTC	CASSWDQKNIQYF
-	TRBJ2-7	TRBV7-2	once	TGTGCCAGCAGCCCCTCCTACGAGCAGTACTTC	CASSPSYEQYF
-	TRBJ2-3	TRBV7-3	-	TGTGCCAGCAGCTTATTGGGGCATAGCACAGATACGCAGTATTTT	CASSLLGHSTDTQYF
-	TRBJ2-2	TRBV13	-	TGTGCCAGCAGCTACCGGGACGGGAACACCGGGGAGCTGTTTTTT	CASSYRDGNTGELFF
-	TRBJ2-2	TRBV7-3	-	TGTGCCAGCAGCTCAGCGGGGAACACCGGGGAGCTGTTTTTT	CASSSAGNTGELFF
TRBD1	TRBJ2-3	TRBV7-9	-	TGTGCCAGCAGCGTGGACAGGGGGCGGGATACGCAGTATTTT	CASSVDRGRDTQYF
TRBD2	TRBJ2-5	TRBV6-1	-	TGTGCCAGCAGTGAAGAGGCGCGGGGGGGCCGAGAGACCCAGTACTTC	CASSEEARGGRETQYF
TRBD1	TRBJ2-3	TRBV18	once	TGTGCCAGCTCGTCGGGACAGGGTCTTTCCCCTAGCACAGATACGCAGTATTTT	CASSSGQGLSPSTDTQYF
TRBD1	TRBJ2-2	TRBV7-6	once	TGTGCCAGCAGATTCTCGACAGGGATGACCGGGGAGCTGTTTTTT	CASRFSTGMTGELFF
-	TRBJ1-4	TRBV5-1	-	TGCGCCAGCAGCTTGGGGGGAGCAGCTGAAAAACTGTTTTTT	CASSLGGAAEKLFF
-	TRBJ1-1	TRBV19	-	TGTGCCAGTAGTGTCACAGGAGCCTTTAATGAAGCTTTCTTT	CASSVTGAFNEAFF
TRBD2	TRBJ2-3	TRBV19	-	TGTGCCAGCCGGCGGGCGGGGGGGAGGACAGATACGCAGTATTTT	CASRRAGGRTDTQYF
-	TRBJ1-2	TRBV6-1	-	TGTGCCAGCAGTGAGGGGCCCGGAAACTATGGCTACACCTTC	CASSEGPGNYGYTF
-	TRBJ1-6	TRBV18	-	TGTGCCAGCTCACCAGGGGCTTCGTTTAATTCACCCCTCCACTTT	CASSPGASFNSPLHF
-	TRBJ2-7	TRBV5-6	-	TGTGCCAGCAGCTTGGGGTCGACCTACGAGCAGTACTTC	CASSLGSTYEQYF